This T cell receptor beta chain was profiled in a study of tumor-infiltrating lymphocytes in primary liver carcinoma. On the study more broadly: Those sampled were patients whose primary liver carcinoma was treated by surgical resection.

Concerning this clonotype: This may be a read error, as it is one base from a much larger clone.

cDNA specific to TCR beta was made from approximately 0.55 ug of total RNA, with a constant-region primer employed for priming. Modified slightly, ARM-PCR produced TCR beta libraries over three nested multiplex PCR rounds. Investigators reported that the first two PCR rounds, at about 9 cycles each, used TRBV1-TRBV30 forward primers with a C-beta reverse primer. One entry per CDR3 protein results from TCRdb running MiXCR on the multiplex PCR reads. The table lists about 330,000 distinct CDR3 sequences, approximately 65% of them singletons. From germline, CDR1 is MNHNS and CDR2 SASEGT. The V end lost 7 bases, the J end lost 8 bases, and 17 bases lay between the germline ends. The CDR3 runs 14 residues. RNA isolated from unsorted whole blood supplied the blood RNA, with germline DNA also extracted.

This receptor was taken from a man aged 35 to 55 with primary liver carcinoma and hepatitis B virus infection. Source material: peripheral blood. This chain joins TRBV6-1 and TRBJ1-4; maybe TRBD1 (5 bases). The CDR3 nucleotides are TGTGCCAGCACCTGGGGGGACGAAGACGAAAAACTGTTTTTT. Translating gives CASTWGDEDEKLFF.